This T cell receptor (beta chain) was observed in a study of blood T cell repertoires in COVID-19. The wider study: COVID-19 samples collected from the United States, Italy and Spain covered acute and convalescent phases. Sources were T cells, B-cell-depleted T cells, or PBMCs; the material itself was cDNA or gDNA.

The sample holds a few counts of this clone. During active infection, Seattle patients enrolled and were then monitored through disease. Original processing methods: Using reference gene primer amplification, nucleated cell counts were estimated. The data were produced by immunoSEQ multiplex PCR, yet TCRdb's version contains in-frame clones alone and is incomplete. That table furnishes V, J and clone size, whereas the DNA furnished D and trimming. The sample lists about 300,000 clones; less than 85% were seen once. Sequencing was performed on peripheral blood. The TCR sequence derives from a human donor with COVID-19, enrolled during active disease. The donor label of this sample is uncertain.

The CDR3 spells CASRTVTSQPQHF. The CDR3 DNA sequence: TGTGCCAGCAGGACAGTTACATCTCAGCCCCAGCATTTT. This rearrangement joins TRBV2 to TRBJ1-5; TRBD1 might be the D (5 bases). This CDR3 is built from 13 residues. Trimming took off 6 bases at V and 6 bases at J, with 12 bases between the two ends. Per the germline V gene, CDR1 is SNHLY and CDR2 is FYNNEI. Supplemented by reference TRBV2 and TRBJ1-5, the full variable domain reads EPEVTQTPSHQVTQMGQEVILRCVPISNHLYFYWYRQILGQKVEFLVSFYNNEISEKSEIFDDQFSVERPDGSNFTLKIRSTKLEDSAMYFCASRTVTSQPQHFGDGTRLSIL.